This TCR beta chain was captured by sequencing in a study of shared clonotypes between healthy human individuals. Produced via immunoSEQ multiplex PCR; TCRdb's table is partial and in-frame only. The sample yields 1,500,000 or so clones, 98% seen once. Overall study findings and caveats: In contrast to clonotypes shared by all four donors, non-shared clonotypes had lower generation probabilities.

A remark on this clone: Its specificity is not known.

The CDR3 has 17 amino acids. Germline V gene lookup returns CDR1 SGHTA and CDR2 FQGNSA. V was pared by 5 bases and J by 5 bases, with 22 bases between. This receptor was obtained from a man between 25 and 39 years old in good health. Sequencing was performed on naive CD4+ T cells sorted from blood. Stated subset: CD45RA+ positively selected. The chain combines TRBV7-2 with TRBJ1-5; the D is unclear. The DNA for the CDR3 is TGTGCCAGCAGCCGGGATGGTGGGAGGGTAGCCTATCAGCCCCAGCATTTT. As protein: CASSRDGGRVAYQPQHF.